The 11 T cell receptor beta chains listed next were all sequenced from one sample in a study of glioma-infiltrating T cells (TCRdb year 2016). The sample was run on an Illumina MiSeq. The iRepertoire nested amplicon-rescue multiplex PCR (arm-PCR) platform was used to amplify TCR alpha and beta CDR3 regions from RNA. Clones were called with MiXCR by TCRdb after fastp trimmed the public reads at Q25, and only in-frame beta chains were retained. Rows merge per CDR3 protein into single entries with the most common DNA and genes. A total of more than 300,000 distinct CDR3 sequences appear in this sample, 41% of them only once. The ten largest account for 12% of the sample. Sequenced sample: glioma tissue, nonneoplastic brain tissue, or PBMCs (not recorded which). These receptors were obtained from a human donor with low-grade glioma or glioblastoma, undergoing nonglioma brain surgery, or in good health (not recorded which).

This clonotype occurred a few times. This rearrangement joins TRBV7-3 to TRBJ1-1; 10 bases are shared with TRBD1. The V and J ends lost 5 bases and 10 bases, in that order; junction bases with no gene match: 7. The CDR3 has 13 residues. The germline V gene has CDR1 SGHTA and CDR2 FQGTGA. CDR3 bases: TGTGCCAGCAGCCCGGGACAGGGGAGGAGAGCTTTCTTT. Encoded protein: CASSPGQGRRAFF. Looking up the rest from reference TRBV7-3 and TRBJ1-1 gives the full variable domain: GAGVSQTPSNKVTEKGKYVELRCDPISGHTALYWYRQSLGQGPEFLIYFQGTGAADDSGLPNDRFFAVRPEGSVSTLKIQRTERGDSAVYLCASSPGQGRRAFFGQGTRLTVV.

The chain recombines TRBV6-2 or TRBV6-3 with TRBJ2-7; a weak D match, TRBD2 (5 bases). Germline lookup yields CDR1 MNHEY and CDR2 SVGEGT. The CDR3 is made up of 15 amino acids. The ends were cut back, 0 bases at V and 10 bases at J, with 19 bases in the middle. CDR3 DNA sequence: TGTGCCAGCAGTTACTCGAGTCAGATCCCAGACTACCAGTACTTC. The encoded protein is CASSYSSQIPDYQYF.

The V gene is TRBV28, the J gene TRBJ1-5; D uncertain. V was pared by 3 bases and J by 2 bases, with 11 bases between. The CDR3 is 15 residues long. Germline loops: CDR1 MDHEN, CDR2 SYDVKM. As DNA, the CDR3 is TGTGCCAGCAGTTTTGAGTTTATCGGCAATCAGCCCCAGCATTTT. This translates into CASSFEFIGNQPQHF.

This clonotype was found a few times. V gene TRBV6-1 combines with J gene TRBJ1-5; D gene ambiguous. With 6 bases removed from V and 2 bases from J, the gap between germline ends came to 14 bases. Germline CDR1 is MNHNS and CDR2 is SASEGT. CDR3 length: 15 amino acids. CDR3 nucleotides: TGTGCCAGCAGCCCCCGTCCGTATGGCAATCAGCCCCAGCATTTT. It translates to CASSPRPYGNQPQHF.

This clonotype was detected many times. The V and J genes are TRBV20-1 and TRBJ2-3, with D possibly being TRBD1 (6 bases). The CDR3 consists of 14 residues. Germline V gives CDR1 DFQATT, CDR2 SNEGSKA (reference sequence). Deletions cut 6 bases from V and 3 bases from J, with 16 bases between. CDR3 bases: TGCAGTGCCCCCCGCAGGGGTTGGACAGATACGCAGTATTTT. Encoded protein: CSAPRRGWTDTQYF.

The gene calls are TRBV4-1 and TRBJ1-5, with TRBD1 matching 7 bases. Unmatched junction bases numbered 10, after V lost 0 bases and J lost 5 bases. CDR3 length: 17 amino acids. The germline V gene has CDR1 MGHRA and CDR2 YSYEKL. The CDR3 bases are TGCGCCAGCAGCCAAGATGAGGGGGACAGAGGTTATCAGCCCCAGCATTTT. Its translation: CASSQDEGDRGYQPQHF.

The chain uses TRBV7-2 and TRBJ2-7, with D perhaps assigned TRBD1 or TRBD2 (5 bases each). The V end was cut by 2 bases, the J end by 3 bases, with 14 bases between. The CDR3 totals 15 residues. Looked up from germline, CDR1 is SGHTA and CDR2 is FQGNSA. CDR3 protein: CASSLPGTGRYEQYF. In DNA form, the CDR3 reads TGTGCCAGCAGCTTACCAGGGACGGGACGCTACGAGCAGTACTTC.

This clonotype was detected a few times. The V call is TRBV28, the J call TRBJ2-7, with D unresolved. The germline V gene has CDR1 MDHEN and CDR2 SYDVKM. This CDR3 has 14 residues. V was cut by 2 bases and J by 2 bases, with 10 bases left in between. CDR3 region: CASSLERLPYEQYF. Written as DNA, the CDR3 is TGTGCCAGCAGTTTAGAGCGCCTCCCCTACGAGCAGTACTTC.

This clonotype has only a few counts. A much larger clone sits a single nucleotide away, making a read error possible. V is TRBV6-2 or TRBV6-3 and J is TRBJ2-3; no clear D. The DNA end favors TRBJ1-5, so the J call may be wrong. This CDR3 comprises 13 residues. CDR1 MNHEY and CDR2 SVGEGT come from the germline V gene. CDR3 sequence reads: CASSEQARHTQHF. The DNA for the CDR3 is TGTGCCAGCAGTGAGCAGGCACGGCATACGCAGCATTTT.

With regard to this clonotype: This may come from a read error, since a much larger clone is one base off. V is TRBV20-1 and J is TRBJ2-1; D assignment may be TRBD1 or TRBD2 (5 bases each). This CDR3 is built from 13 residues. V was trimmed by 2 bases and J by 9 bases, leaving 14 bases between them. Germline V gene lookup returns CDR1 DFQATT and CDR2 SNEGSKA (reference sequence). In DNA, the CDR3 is TGCAGTGCTAGATGTATCGGTGGGGGTGAGCAGTTCTTC. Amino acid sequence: CSARCIGGGEQFF.

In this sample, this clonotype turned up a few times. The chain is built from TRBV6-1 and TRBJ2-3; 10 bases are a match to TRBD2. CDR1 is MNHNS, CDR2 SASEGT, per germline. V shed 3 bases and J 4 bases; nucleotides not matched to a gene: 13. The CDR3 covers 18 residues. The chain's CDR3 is CASSEDARLAGGSDTQYF. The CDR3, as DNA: TGTGCCAGCAGTGAGGACGCCCGATTAGCGGGAGGATCAGATACGCAGTATTTT.